The present TCR beta chain was sequenced within a study of shared clonotypes between healthy human individuals (dated by TCRdb to 2019 to 2021). Looking at the study overall: The cohort included three men and a couple of women between 18 and 49 years of age. Libraries were prepared and TCR repertoires were sequenced by different laboratories using diverse techniques, in order to increase sequencing depth and limit assay-specific biases. Blood TCR repertoires of five healthy adults were deeply sequenced to estimate repertoire size and the extent of clonotype sharing between individuals. Each donor's leukapheresis produced roughly between roughly 0.85 and 9.5 billion PBMCs. For each donor, three plates each were used for CD4 naive and CD4 memory, two plates were used for CD8 naive, and one plate was used for CD8 memory.

V gives up 3 bases and J gives up 5 bases, and the segment between their germline ends measures 11 bases. The CDR3 sequence holds 14 residues, the cysteine and phenylalanine included. Only the CDR3 DNA stays, 42 bases, in frame from base 1. The germline V gene gives CDR1 as SGHAT and CDR2 as FQNNGV. For this clone: The clone's antigen remains unknown. No qualities accompany the bases; no much larger clone lies one base away.

For the CD8 naive samples, CD45RO-negative cells were positively selected for CCR7, yielding a CD45RA+CCR7+ population from which TemRA cells were excluded. Donors were healthy HIV-negative adults with no recently reported acute infections or vaccinations. Only Caucasian adults living in Nashville, Tennessee, USA were represented among the donors. Blood was collected by leukapheresis, and PBMCs were isolated by Ficoll-Histopaque density gradient centrifugation and then cryopreserved in liquid nitrogen vapor phase. Purity and quantity of every magnetically sorted T cell population were checked by analytical flow cytometry. Genomic DNA was isolated from every sorted fraction and measured by UV absorbance on a Nanodrop 2000c. Results the study describes overall, beyond this receptor: When a handful of donors were compared, the shared fraction of clonotypes was approximately 5% for naive CD4, 3.5% for naive CD8, roughly 2.5% for memory CD4, and 0.35% to 0.4% for memory CD8. Compared with non-shared clonotypes, clonotypes shared by all four sorted-subset donors had higher generation probabilities. Larger estimated clonotype richness was generally found for naive subsets than for memory subsets. Sampling was restricted to blood, and TCR repertoires in tissue are likely to differ from TCR repertoires in blood. Because the study included a small number of donors, the genetic and exposure-history diversity represented was limited. Incomplete sequencing was indicated by rarefaction of sorted-subset datasets, despite the large sequencing depth. Pairwise subsampling indicated that sequencing depth was expected to affect the degree of clonotype sharing among donors.

Using the deep immunoSEQ assay, multiplex PCR amplified TCR CDR3 regions from genomic DNA. Extracted genomic DNA from each cell subset was distributed evenly across all wells of several immunoSEQ 96-well plates, and each plate was treated as a replicate. For sorted subsets, each replicate PCR was loaded with about 200 ng genomic DNA, equivalent to 30,000 or so T cell genomes. Purified libraries were quantified with a Qubit 3.0 fluorometer, sized on a Bioanalyzer 2100, and re-quantified with the KAPA Library Quantification kit. A separate single-read 150-cycle Illumina NextSeq 550 flow cell was used to sequence each immunoSEQ 96-well plate. The authors processed their data as follows. Because the immunoSEQ output included only junctional sequences and no quality scores, the filtering could not be the same as the filtering used for full-length reads. Sequences were annotated with PyIR, a Python wrapper for IgBLAST v1.9, and V/J genes and CDR3 were assigned using IMGT germline references. Reads were filtered out if the reads had weak V/J assignments (E-value above 1e-6), no CDR3, stop codons, out-of-frame junctions, or ambiguous translated residues. V3J clonotypes were defined by identical inferred V gene, J gene, and CDR3 amino acid sequence. The percentage overlap between two repertoires was calculated by dividing the number of shared unique clonotypes by the size of the smaller repertoire. Three approaches were used to assess repertoire richness: RTK rarefaction, the Chao1 estimator, and Recon v2.1 estimates of unobserved clonotypes. For all TCRbeta clonotypes obtained by the gDNA method from a few donors, generation probabilities were computed with OLGA. Imported from immuneACCESS, the table was reduced by TCRdb to in-frame sequences with V and J called. These copies leave out some clones; in studies compared against another copy, an unresolved V gene accounts for under half, and the cause of the remainder is not known. Clone size and V and J calls were adopted from that table, with D and trimming inferred from the DNA. The sample has some 2.1 million clones on record, 85% to 95% of them singletons. In total, the top ten clones hold more than 1.5% of the sample.

This chain is built from TRBV11-2 and TRBJ2-1; the D call is possibly TRBD1 or TRBD2, each sharing 5 bases. This clonotype originated in a man younger than 30 in good health. Some clones in this sample may be carry-over from other donors' samples. What was sequenced was naive CD8+ T cells from PBMCs. The cell subset or site label for this specimen denotes: CD45RA+CCR7+. The bases read TGTGCCAGCAGCTTCCGGGACCCCGACAATGAGCAGTTCTTC. It translates as CASSFRDPDNEQFF.